These 29 T cell receptor beta chains were all obtained from the same sample, sequenced in a study of blood T cell repertoires in COVID-19. The data were produced by immunoSEQ multiplex PCR, yet TCRdb's version contains in-frame clones alone and is incomplete. This table holds about 59,000 clones, 80% to 95% found once. Material for sequencing was peripheral blood. The source is a man at least 80 years old with acute or convalescent COVID-19.

The V gene is TRBV3-1 (or the pseudogene TRBV3-2), the J gene TRBJ2-5; TRBD2 might be the D (5 bases). The germline V and J ends were trimmed by 5 bases and 4 bases, with 14 bases remaining between them. In germline, CDR1 is LGHDT, CDR2 YNNKEL (reference sequence). The CDR3 loop spans 14 amino acids. The CDR3 spells CASSFRSVGETQYF. CDR3 sequence (DNA): TGTGCCAGCAGCTTTCGTAGCGTAGGAGAGACCCAGTACTTC.

This rearrangement joins TRBV15 to TRBJ1-1; 7 bases are shared with TRBD1. The germline V gene has CDR1 LNHNV and CDR2 YYDKDF (reference sequence). The CDR3 runs 15 residues. Germline trimming cut 0 bases from V and 11 bases from J; bases unmatched to any gene: 12. The DNA of the CDR3 is TGTGCCACCAGCAGAGATCGTGAGGGGGCAAGGGACGCTTTCTTT. This codes for CATSRDREGARDAFF.

The chain carries TRBV6-5 and TRBJ2-7; 9 bases are a match to TRBD2. CDR3 length equals 12 residues. Germline values: CDR1 MNHEY, CDR2 SVGAGI. The V and J ends lost 6 bases and 6 bases, in that order; junction bases with no gene match: 3. CDR3 protein: CASRAGGAEQYF. For the CDR3, the DNA is TGTGCCAGCAGAGCGGGGGGCGCCGAGCAGTACTTC.

V gene TRBV24-1 combines with J gene TRBJ2-7; D gene unclear. Germline V CDR1 and CDR2: KGHDR, SFDVKD. The CDR3 extends over 13 amino acids. With 2 bases removed from V and 3 bases from J, the gap between germline ends came to 7 bases. The CDR3 loop is CATSDSNSYEQYF. The CDR3 region has the DNA TGTGCCACCAGTGATTCCAACAGCTACGAGCAGTACTTC.

The V gene is TRBV7-8, the J gene TRBJ2-3, with 16 nucleotides matching TRBD2. V dropped 1 base and J dropped 3; count of bases not matched to a gene: 4. In germline, CDR1 is SGHVS, CDR2 FQNEAQ. This CDR3 has 18 residues. CDR3 residues: CASSLVSGLAGGTDTQYF. CDR3 DNA: TGTGCCAGCAGCTTAGTCTCGGGACTAGCGGGGGGGACAGATACGCAGTATTTT.

V is TRBV6-5 and J is TRBJ1-5; D is unresolved. The V gene's germline CDR1 is MNHEY and CDR2 SVGAGI. CDR3 length: 14 amino acids. V was trimmed by 2 bases and J by 2 bases, leaving 7 bases between them. The CDR3 is CASSYGQGNQPQHF. CDR3 nucleotide sequence: TGTGCCAGCAGTTACGGGCAGGGCAATCAGCCCCAGCATTTT.

V is TRBV30 and J is TRBJ2-7, with a possible D match to TRBD2 (6 bases). The CDR3 runs 15 residues. Trimming cost V 5 bases and J 9 bases, with 26 bases left between them. Germline lookup yields CDR1 GTSNPN and CDR2 SVGIG (reference sequence). The CDR3 is CAWGDFQGLGSAQYF. Here the CDR3 DNA reads TGTGCCTGGGGGGACTTTCAAGGCCTCGGATCCGCGCAGTACTTC.

V is TRBV9 and J is TRBJ1-2, with TRBD1 matching 12 bases. The germline gives CDR1 SGDLS, CDR2 YYNGEE. The CDR3 is 15 amino acids. Germline trimming cut 4 bases from V and 3 bases from J; bases unmatched to any gene: 4. This chain's CDR3 is CASSSGTGGYYGYTF. The CDR3 region has the DNA TGTGCCAGCAGCTCAGGGACAGGGGGCTACTATGGCTACACCTTC.

This clone was counted once. This chain links TRBV5-1 with TRBJ1-6; no clear D. Per the germline V gene, CDR1 is SGHRS and CDR2 is YFSETQ. V gave up 4 bases and J gave up 7 bases, with 18 bases separating them. The CDR3 consists of 16 residues. The CDR3 nucleotides read TGCGCCAGCAGCACTTTCTCAGCAGCGGAAAATTCACCCCTCCACTTT. Translation: CASSTFSAAENSPLHF.

The J gene is TRBJ2-3, the V gene TRBV27; 10 nucleotides match TRBD2. V lost 3 bases, J lost 2 bases, and 2 bases stayed unmatched. The CDR3 sequence is 15 residues long. In germline, CDR1 is MNHEY, CDR2 SMNVEV (reference sequence). The CDR3 DNA follows: TGTGCCAGCAGTTTGCTAGCGGGGGTCACAGATACGCAGTATTTT. Its translation: CASSLLAGVTDTQYF.

The CDR3 nucleotides read TGTGCCTGGAGGGGCGAAGGTAATTCACCCCTCCACTTT. Protein sequence: CAWRGEGNSPLHF. The chain employs TRBV30 and TRBJ1-6; D gene uncertain. This CDR3 comprises 13 residues. Germline lookup yields CDR1 GTSNPN and CDR2 SVGIG (reference sequence). Trimming stripped 3 bases from V and 6 bases from J, with 9 bases between.

This chain joins TRBV27 and TRBJ2-3; D is unresolved. CDR3 length equals 12 residues. The V and J ends lost 6 bases and 2 bases respectively, with 6 bases between them. Germline V gene data show CDR1 as MNHEY and CDR2 as SMNVEV (reference sequence). CDR3 sequence (DNA): TGTGCCAGCAGGGGCCCCACAGATACGCAGTATTTT. Its protein is CASRGPTDTQYF.

The genes are TRBV7-9 and TRBJ1-3; a weak D match, TRBD1 (5 bases). Trimming took off 5 bases at V and 9 bases at J, with 14 bases between the two ends. The CDR3 runs to 13 residues. Germline lookup yields CDR1 SEHNR and CDR2 FQNEAQ (reference sequence). The CDR3, as DNA: TGTGCCAGCAGCCCCCAAGGGGCCAGCACCATATATTTT. Translation: CASSPQGASTIYF.

This chain links TRBV5-5 with TRBJ1-1; TRBD1 matches at 11 bases. The V segment lost 0 bases and the J segment 4 bases; nucleotides outside the gene matches: 5. Germline CDR1 is SGHKS and CDR2 is YYEKEE (reference sequence). CDR3 length: 16 amino acids. The CDR3: CASSLASGQGVTEAFF. In DNA form, the CDR3 reads TGTGCCAGCAGCTTGGCTTCGGGACAGGGGGTCACTGAAGCTTTCTTT.

This chain joins TRBV6-5 and TRBJ2-7; 7 nucleotides line up with TRBD1. From germline, CDR1 is MNHEY and CDR2 SVGAGI. With 4 bases clipped from V and 3 bases from J, the junction kept 9 bases outside the gene matches. This CDR3 spans 15 amino acids. The DNA of the CDR3 is TGTGCCAGCAGTTCCCCCGGGACAGCCCTCTACGAGCAGTACTTC. Translation: CASSSPGTALYEQYF.

The rearrangement joins TRBV28 to TRBJ2-1; 14 positions match TRBD2. CDR3 length: 16 residues. Germline V gene data show CDR1 as MDHEN and CDR2 as SYDVKM. With 5 bases clipped from V and 2 bases from J, the junction kept 2 bases outside the gene matches. DNA for the CDR3: TGTGCCAGCAGTCCGACTAGCGGGGGGGCCTACAATGAGCAGTTCTTC. As protein: CASSPTSGGAYNEQFF.

The chain uses TRBV4-1 and TRBJ1-2, with 7 bases fitting TRBD1. The CDR3 covers 16 residues. V lost 0 bases, J lost 8 bases, and 12 bases stayed unmatched. CDR1 is MGHRA, CDR2 YSYEKL, per germline. The CDR3 loop is CASSQDWTGLGRGYTF. The CDR3 bases are TGCGCCAGCAGCCAAGATTGGACAGGACTTGGTCGAGGCTACACCTTC.

The chain uses TRBV5-6 and TRBJ1-2; TRBD1 matches 8 bases. The CDR3 length is 16 residues. Germline V gives CDR1 SGHDT, CDR2 YYEEEE. After removal of 5 bases from V and 0 bases from J, the junction contained 9 bases not matched to a gene. This CDR3 is CASRLGTGQANYGYTF. The CDR3 DNA sequence: TGTGCCAGCAGGTTAGGGACAGGCCAAGCTAACTATGGCTACACCTTC.

This clone was seen only once. The chain has TRBV19 and TRBJ2-2, with D possibly matching TRBD1 (6 bases). V shed 5 bases and J shed 6 bases, with 10 bases lying between them. The V gene's germline CDR1 is LNHDA and CDR2 SQIVND (reference sequence). The CDR3 contains 13 residues. The CDR3 region is CASSVQGPGELFF. Written as DNA, the CDR3 is TGTGCCAGTAGTGTACAGGGTCCCGGGGAGCTGTTTTTT.

The chain has TRBV2 and TRBJ1-1; D perhaps matches TRBD1 (5 bases). The CDR3 totals 16 residues. V was pared by 1 base and J by 4 bases, with 16 bases between. CDR1 is SNHLY and CDR2 is FYNNEI in the germline V gene. CDR3 loop: CASSEGWDREGTEAFF. CDR3 sequence (DNA): TGTGCCAGCAGTGAAGGCTGGGACCGGGAGGGCACTGAAGCTTTCTTT.

This sequence joins TRBV21-1 and TRBJ1-5; the table calls TRBD1, which could not be checked here. TRBV21-1 is deemed a pseudogene. The CDR3 is 16 amino acids. CDR3 region: CASSKETGVSNQPQHF. The CDR3, as DNA: TGTGCCAGCAGCAAAGAGACAGGGGTTAGCAATCAGCCCCAGCATTTT.

The chain couples TRBV15 to TRBJ2-2; the match to TRBD1 covers 11 bases. The CDR3 is 16 amino acids. Germline CDR1 is LNHNV and CDR2 is YYDKDF (reference sequence). Losses at the gene ends were 0 bases for V and 6 bases for J; bases not matched to a gene: 3. The CDR3 loop is CATSRERTGGSGELFF. CDR3 DNA sequence: TGTGCCACCAGCAGAGAACGGACAGGGGGCTCCGGGGAGCTGTTTTTT.

This clone was seen just once. This rearrangement joins TRBV6-5 to TRBJ2-7; 8 bases are shared with TRBD2. Germline CDR1 is MNHEY and CDR2 is SVGAGI. Trimming at V came to 0 bases and at J to 3 bases, leaving 4 bases not matched to a gene. This CDR3 comprises 15 residues. The CDR3 bases are TGTGCCAGCAGTTACTCGCGCGGGGGGAACTACGAGCAGTACTTC. Residues: CASSYSRGGNYEQYF.

This chain uses TRBV7-2 with TRBJ1-5; D remains unclear. V shed 5 bases and J shed 4 bases, with 12 bases lying between them. Germline assignment: CDR1 SGHTA and CDR2 FQGNSA. This CDR3 has 14 residues. CDR3: CASSPTPTNQPQHF. CDR3 in DNA: TGTGCCAGCAGCCCCACCCCCACAAATCAGCCCCAGCATTTT.

This clone has ten or more counts. The chain employs TRBV2 and TRBJ2-7; TRBD1 agrees at 8 bases. The CDR3 runs to 15 residues. Germline V lookup: CDR1 SNHLY, CDR2 FYNNEI. Unmatched junction bases numbered 10, after V lost 4 bases and J lost 5 bases. This chain's CDR3 is CASSAWRQGTNEQYF. The CDR3 bases are TGTGCCAGCAGTGCCTGGAGACAGGGGACCAACGAGCAGTACTTC.

The rearrangement uses TRBV6-4 and TRBJ2-2; 7 bases line up with TRBD1. The germline V gene encodes CDR1 MRHNA and CDR2 SNTAGT. Unmatched junction bases numbered 2, after V lost 4 bases and J lost 3 bases. The CDR3 runs to 14 residues. CDR3 DNA sequence: TGTGCCAGCAGTGGGGACAGTTACACCGGGGAGCTGTTTTTT. Amino acid sequence: CASSGDSYTGELFF.

The CDR3 protein is CATRQVVYEQYF. The CDR3 DNA reads TGTGCCACCCGACAGGTCGTCTACGAGCAGTACTTC. This rearrangement joins TRBV24-1 to TRBJ2-7; weak D call: TRBD1 (6 bases). This CDR3 has 12 amino acids. V lost 9 bases and J lost 3, with 11 bases in between. Germline values: CDR1 KGHDR, CDR2 SFDVKD.

This chain uses TRBV6-5 with TRBJ1-6; D not certain. This CDR3 has 13 amino acids. Looked up from germline, CDR1 is MNHEY and CDR2 is SVGAGI. Trimming left V 10 bases short and J 10 bases short, with 17 bases between. In DNA, the CDR3 is TGTGCCACCACGGTGAGTCCCGAATCACCCCTCCACTTT. Translating it yields CATTVSPESPLHF.

CDR3 nucleotides: TGTGCCAGCAGCGCTCACTGGGACAGAACCACCGGGGAGCTGTTTTTT. Its translation is CASSAHWDRTTGELFF. The chain couples TRBV7-8 to TRBJ2-2; 7 bases fit TRBD1. This CDR3 is 16 amino acids long. Trimming at V came to 5 bases and at J to 4 bases, leaving 10 bases not matched to a gene. CDR1 is SGHVS and CDR2 is FQNEAQ in the germline V gene.